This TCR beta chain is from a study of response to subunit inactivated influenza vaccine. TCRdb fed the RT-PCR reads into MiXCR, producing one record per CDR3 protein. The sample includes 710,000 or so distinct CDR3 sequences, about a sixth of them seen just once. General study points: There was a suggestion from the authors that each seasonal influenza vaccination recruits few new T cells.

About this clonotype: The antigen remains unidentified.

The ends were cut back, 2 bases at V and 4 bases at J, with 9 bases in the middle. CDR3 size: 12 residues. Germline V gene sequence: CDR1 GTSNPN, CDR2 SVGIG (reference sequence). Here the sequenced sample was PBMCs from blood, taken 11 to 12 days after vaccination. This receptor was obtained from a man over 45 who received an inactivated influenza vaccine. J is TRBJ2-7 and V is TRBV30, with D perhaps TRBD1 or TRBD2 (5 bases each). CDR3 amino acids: CAWSRDGYEQYF. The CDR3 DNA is TGTGCCTGGAGTCGGGACGGTTACGAGCAGTACTTC.